Presented here are 9 T cell receptor beta chains from one specimen sequenced in a study of beta chain features in type 1 diabetes. Regarding the study as a whole: There was a moderate but significant shortening of TCRB CDR3s in all four CD4+ subsets of Type 1 diabetes patients.

Their specific antigens are unknown. Expressed TCRB transcripts were sequenced after all isolated RNA was converted to cDNA. The repertoire was sequenced with immunoSEQ multiplex PCR; TCRdb's copy has only in-frame clones and lacks some. The table lists around 150,000 clones, 63% of them singletons. Sequencing used naive CD4+ T cells from blood. These receptors originate from a man aged 30-40 years with type 1 diabetes.

V usage is TRBV29-1 and J usage is TRBJ2-5; D remains ambiguous. CDR1 SQVTM and CDR2 ANQGSEA come from the germline V gene. With 4 bases removed from V and 2 bases from J, the gap between germline ends came to 8 bases. The CDR3 is 12 amino acids. CDR3 region: CSVAATQETQYF. CDR3 DNA: TGCAGCGTTGCGGCGACACAAGAGACCCAGTACTTC.

The chain is built from TRBV29-1 and TRBJ2-2, with D perhaps assigned TRBD1 or TRBD2 (5 bases each). From germline, CDR1 is SQVTM and CDR2 ANQGSEA. There are 12 residues in the CDR3. The germline V and J ends were trimmed by 7 bases and 7 bases, with 13 bases remaining between them. In DNA form, the CDR3 reads TGCAGCGCCCCTCGGGGCGGCGGGGAGCTGTTTTTT. Translation: CSAPRGGGELFF.

This clone has only a few counts. The rearrangement uses TRBV10-3 and TRBJ2-5; D ambiguous. The germline V and J ends were trimmed by 2 bases and 4 bases, with 5 bases remaining between them. The CDR3 has 12 amino acids. Per germline, CDR1 ENHRY and CDR2 SYGVKD. The CDR3 sequence is CAISERAETQYF. The CDR3 DNA reads as TGTGCCATCAGTGAGCGTGCAGAGACCCAGTACTTC.

The chain couples TRBV30 to TRBJ1-1, with D possibly TRBD1 on 6 matching bases. Per the germline V gene, CDR1 is GTSNPN and CDR2 is SVGIG (reference sequence). CDR3 length equals 14 residues. The germline V and J ends were trimmed by 0 bases and 3 bases, with 11 bases remaining between them. CDR3 region: CAWSVGTLDTEAFF. CDR3 coding DNA: TGTGCCTGGAGTGTGGGGACATTGGACACTGAAGCTTTCTTT.

V and J are TRBV7-9 and TRBJ2-3, with TRBD1 as a possible D gene (5 bases). CDR3 length equals 16 residues. Germline CDR1 is SEHNR and CDR2 is FQNEAQ (reference sequence). Trimming removed 4 bases from V and 1 base from J, with 15 bases in between. The CDR3 bases are TGTGCCAGCAGCTACGCTAGGGGCCAGGGCACAGATACGCAGTATTTT. This encodes CASSYARGQGTDTQYF.

This chain joins TRBV29-1 and TRBJ2-7, with TRBD2 as a possible D gene (5 bases). The germline gives CDR1 SQVTM, CDR2 ANQGSEA. CDR3 length: 14 residues. Trimming took off 5 bases at V and 2 bases at J, with 16 bases between the two ends. The CDR3 loop is CSVLLHGVPYEQYF. CDR3 bases: TGCAGCGTTCTCCTCCACGGGGTCCCCTACGAGCAGTACTTC.

The CDR3 DNA is TGCGCCAGCAGCTTCATCAGTACCGGGGAGCTGTTTTTT. Translating gives CASSFISTGELFF. The rearrangement joins TRBV5-1 to TRBJ2-2; D gene ambiguous. The ends were cut back, 2 bases at V and 5 bases at J, with 7 bases in the middle. CDR3 length: 13 residues. Germline CDR1 SGHRS, CDR2 YFSETQ.

This clone has only a few counts. The chain is built from TRBV29-1 and TRBJ2-7; D gene ambiguous. The CDR3 sequence is 11 residues long. Germline V gene sequence: CDR1 SQVTM, CDR2 ANQGSEA. V was shortened by 6 bases and J by 7 bases, with 13 bases between the two germline ends. The CDR3 spells CSVADRREQYF. CDR3 in DNA: TGCAGCGTCGCGGACCGCAGGGAGCAGTACTTC.

This chain joins TRBV21-1 and TRBJ2-4; the table's D call of TRBD1 was not tested on the DNA. TRBV21-1 is a pseudogene. This CDR3 region has 11 residues. In nucleotides, the CDR3 is TGTAACATTCTAGCCAAAAACATTCAGTACTTC. Protein product: CNILAKNIQYF.